This T cell receptor (beta chain) was sequenced during a study of post-analysis software for immune sequencing data. Overall study context: The disease courses covered relapsing-remitting, secondary progressive and progressive-relapsing multiple sclerosis. Findings of the study overall: Normalized Chao1 diversity was significantly lower in multiple sclerosis patients than in controls. TRBV segments more frequent in patients than in controls numbered roughly 5 and included TRBV5-6, TRBV5-1 and TRBV20-1.

A note on this clonotype: The antigen is unknown.

TCR beta cDNA libraries included unique molecular identifiers. About 500,000 cDNA molecules were obtained per 1 to 10 million input T cells. TCRdb itself ran the PCR reads through MiXCR, one entry per CDR3 protein. The profile shows some 450,000 distinct CDR3 sequences, roughly 45% of them singletons. CDR3 length: 15 residues. Per the germline V gene, CDR1 is SGHAT and CDR2 is FQNNGV. Trimming removed 5 bases from V and 4 bases from J; junction bases left unmatched: 10. The receptor was isolated from a girl under 18 with multiple sclerosis. This sequence joins TRBV11-2 and TRBJ2-7; TRBD1 aligns across 8 bases. Source material: blood. CDR3 nucleotides: TGTGCCAGCAGCCTAGGACAGGGTATAATATACGAGCAGTACTTC. It translates to CASSLGQGIIYEQYF.